This is a list of T cell receptor beta chains from one sample in a study of read filtering for tumor transcriptome and immune sequencing. TCRdb processed the reads anew with MiXCR; each CDR3 protein has one entry. The table shows over 45,000 distinct CDR3 sequences, with 20% to 25% occurring only once. Source material: a population of CD138-negative cells sorted from bone marrow. The receptor source for this set is a donor at least 40 years old with multiple myeloma. The CDR3 runs from the conserved cysteine through the conserved F or W. The order of the fields is V gene, CDR3 protein.

>TRBV5-4
CASSAGQNEQFF
>TRBV30
CASAGQGETQYF
>TRBV2
CASMQNQNTEQYF
>TRBV3-1
CASSQVARSSSYEQYF
>TRBV7-9
CASSLVQGSPDTQYF
>TRBV28
CASSTTGGGNYGYTF
>TRBV6-1
CASGIARATNEKLFF
>TRBV20-1
CSARDRLDGEQFF
>TRBV5-5
CASSLVGETQYF
>TRBV6-6
CASTKGSWPDTQYF
>TRBV28
CASSSEVGGRRGAFF
>TRBV20-1
CSARDRRSTSGNYEQFF
>TRBV6-1
CASSDVSPSDTQYF
>TRBV19
CASSPGGPLNEQFF
>TRBV28
CASKTENVELFF
>TRBV5-1
CASSGQDTMYNEQSF
>TRBV19
CASSRQGGGSYNEQFF
>TRBV11-2
CASSPGEGASTGELFF
>TRBV7-9
CASSLRQGKLFF
>TRBV29-1
CSGVMGTNYNEQFF
>TRBV27
CASSLIGGQGFYEQYF
>TRBV27
CASSLTGSGANVLTF
>TRBV29-1
CSSRGNFNTEAFF
>TRBV2
CAIMTELQETQYF
>TRBV9
CASSRDTGQPQHF
>TRBV13
CASSSVSGGGTQYF
>TRBV12-3/TRBV12-4
CASSLAGGSEQYF
>TRBV20-1
CSARGGISGNTIYF
>TRBV5-1
CASSGPPLGDEQFF
>TRBV7-2
CASSLALPRQEAFF
>TRBV6-6
CASSLLGGNQPQHF
>TRBV28
CASRITGVYGYTF
>TRBV4-1
CSTSQESVRGLETQYF
>TRBV29-1
CSALAVNTGELFF
>TRBV5-1
CASSQEGSRGSNEQFF
>TRBV5-1
CASSLGGETETQYF
>TRBV7-8
CASSHPGLAGSYNEQFF
>TRBV11-2
CASSIGTPAYEQYF
>TRBV28
CASRTVRTALPYEQYF
>TRBV5-1
CASITLEGVHEQYF
>TRBV12-3/TRBV12-4
CASRRTGETYGYTF
>TRBV11-2
CASSSAGGWPYEQYF
>TRBV7-3
CASSLDGTGELFF
>TRBV6-1
CASREQGLMDLEQYF
>TRBV28
CASNLDRSNQPQHF
>TRBV6-1
CASSGREGRNQPQHF
>TRBV20-1
CSAPVGGQSNTGELSF
>TRBV28
CASSAETQQPQHF
>TRBV28
CASSLSSGAWNEQFF
>TRBV27
CASRGTGGFGNQPQHF
>TRBV24-1
CATGSDSLQETQYF
>TRBV6-1
CASWGRGSYNEQFF
>TRBV5-4
CASSLPTSGDDNEQFF
>TRBV24-1
CATSESWTGRTGELFF